What follows is one T cell receptor (beta chain) and its context. The CDR3 covers 16 residues. Per germline, CDR1 MNHEY and CDR2 SVGAGI. The V end was cut by 4 bases, the J end by 0 bases, with 13 bases between. The data originate from a study of shared clonotypes between healthy human individuals. TCRdb keeps only in-frame clones here, not all; method: immunoSEQ multiplex PCR. The sample has approximately 810,000 clones; around 92% are singletons. Naive CD8 populations comprised CD45RO-negative cells positively selected for CCR7, excluding terminally differentiated effector memory CD45RA+ cells. The specimen sequenced was naive CD8+ T cells sorted from blood. This receptor was identified in a man aged 30-40 years in good health. The chain uses TRBV6-5 and TRBJ2-4; D possibly uses TRBD1 or TRBD2 (5 bases each). Here the CDR3 reads CASSFGDPAAKNIQYF. In DNA, the CDR3 is TGTGCCAGCAGTTTTGGGGACCCTGCAGCCAAAAACATTCAGTACTTC.